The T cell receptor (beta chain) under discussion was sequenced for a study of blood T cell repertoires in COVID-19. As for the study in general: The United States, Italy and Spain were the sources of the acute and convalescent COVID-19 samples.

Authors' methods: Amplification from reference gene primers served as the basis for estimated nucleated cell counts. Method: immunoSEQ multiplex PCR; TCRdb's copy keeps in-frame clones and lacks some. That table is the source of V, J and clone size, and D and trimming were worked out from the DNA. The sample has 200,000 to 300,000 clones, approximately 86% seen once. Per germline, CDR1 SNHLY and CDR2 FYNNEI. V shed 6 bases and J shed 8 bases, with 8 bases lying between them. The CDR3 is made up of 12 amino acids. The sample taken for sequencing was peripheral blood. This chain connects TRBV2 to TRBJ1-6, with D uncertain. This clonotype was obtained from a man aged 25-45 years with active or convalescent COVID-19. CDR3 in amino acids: CASRESDSPLHF. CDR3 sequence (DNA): TGTGCCAGCAGGGAGTCTGATTCACCCCTCCACTTT.